The sequence of this T cell receptor beta chain was determined in a study of T cells in Graves' hyperthyroidism and ophthalmopathy. This clonotype appeared many times. Its antigen is as yet unknown. Every diagnosis used clinical symptoms, serum thyroxine and TRAb, thyroid ultrasound and orbital computed tomography. Drawn at first hyperthyroidism diagnosis, the blood sample preceded any ophthalmopathy symptoms. TCR beta CDR3 regions were amplified from RNA. A first-round RT-PCR of the TCR CDR3 used the HTBI primer set. One entry per CDR3 protein results from TCRdb running MiXCR on the multiplex PCR reads. The sample gives around 700,000 distinct CDR3 sequences, roughly 20% of which show up once; around 17% is in the top ten. Study-wide results and limits: The model forecast ophthalmopathy, anticipating it by a median approximately 6.1 months before onset.

This TCR derives from a woman in her 50s with Graves' hyperthyroidism that later progressed to Graves' ophthalmopathy. The source material was blood.

CDR3 DNA: TGTGCCAGCAGCCAAGTACTTGCGACTCTTAATTCACCCCTCCACTTT. Translated: CASSQVLATLNSPLHF. This chain uses TRBV4-2 with TRBJ1-6; the D is unclear. CDR1 and CDR2 (germline): LGHNA, YNFKEQ. V shed 1 base and J shed 6 bases, with 13 bases lying between them. This CDR3 is built from 16 residues.